Sequencing of this TCR beta chain was carried out in a study of cytomegalovirus exposure and HLA in healthy donors. Study-wide findings and caveats: First-cohort TCR clusters tended to co-occur in the roughly 130 validation repertoires, a later analysis found. For most TCR sequences rarity was the rule, although some public TCRs occurred in many donors.

The data were produced by immunoSEQ multiplex PCR, yet TCRdb's version contains in-frame clones alone and is incomplete. The sample yields about 330,000 clones, 70% to 90% seen once. The CDR3 sequence is 14 residues long. The germline gives CDR1 SNHLY, CDR2 FYNNEI. Trimming stripped 4 bases from V and 0 bases from J, with 9 bases between. The donors were members of the validation cohort comprising approximately 110 subjects, separate from the roughly 650-subject first cohort. For this clone: Its matching antigen is unknown.

This receptor was taken from a woman under 30 in good health and CMV-seronegative. The rearrangement joins TRBV2 to TRBJ1-1; D is ambiguous. The sequenced sample consisted of PBMCs. The DNA of the CDR3 is TGTGCCAGCAGTGTCGTCTCCCTGAACACTGAAGCTTTCTTT. This gives the protein CASSVVSLNTEAFF.